This T cell receptor beta chain appears in the sequencing data of a study of response to subunit inactivated influenza vaccine. TCRdb reprocessed the RT-PCR reads with MiXCR, giving one entry per CDR3 protein. The sample shows over 650,000 distinct CDR3 sequences, about 18% of them seen only once. This CDR3 is built from 16 residues. The V end lost 5 bases, the J end lost 6 bases, and 19 bases lay between the germline ends. CDR1 SGHVS and CDR2 FQNEAQ come from the germline V gene. Findings and limits, study-wide: Authors suggested each seasonal influenza vaccination recruits few new T cells.

Points on this clonotype: The target antigen is unknown.

The rearrangement uses TRBV7-8 and TRBJ2-2, with D possibly matching TRBD2 (6 bases). This TCR derives from a man in his fifties or sixties who received an inactivated influenza vaccine. The input for sequencing was PBMCs from blood, taken around 5 days after vaccination. CDR3 amino acids: CASSTDGGAQAGELFF. CDR3 DNA sequence: TGTGCCAGCAGCACTGATGGCGGGGCGCAAGCCGGGGAGCTGTTTTTT.